The clone carrying this T cell receptor beta chain was seen more than once but under ten times. Per the germline V gene, CDR1 is MGHRA and CDR2 is YSYEKL. This CDR3 contains 15 residues. The junction had 5 bases not matched to a gene; V was cut back by 3 bases and J by 3 bases. This entry belongs to a study of glioma-infiltrating T cells after dendritic cell vaccination. Generated by immunoSEQ multiplex PCR, the TCRdb table keeps only in-frame clones and is missing some. The sample holds roughly 100,000 clones, about four fifths seen once. The sequencing here drew on blood, taken before dendritic cell vaccination. The chain links TRBV4-1 to TRBJ1-5; 7 positions match TRBD1. The TCR comes from a human donor with glioblastoma. The CDR3 sequence is CASSHSGQHNQPQHF. The CDR3 DNA sequence: TGCGCCAGCAGCCACTCGGGACAGCACAATCAGCCCCAGCATTTT.